This TCR beta chain was sequenced for a study of tumor-infiltrating lymphocytes in primary liver carcinoma. This clonotype is a singleton in its sample. Its antigen is currently unknown. An end of the junction differs from the germline gene, which may be a read error. cDNA specific to TCR beta was made from 500 to 650 ng of total RNA, with a constant-region primer employed for priming. For TCR beta, libraries were produced by three nested multiplex PCR rounds using slightly modified ARM-PCR. Two initial PCR rounds of 10 to 11 cycles each paired TRBV1-TRBV30 forward primers with a C-beta reverse primer. TCRdb reanalysed the multiplex PCR reads using MiXCR and keeps one entry per CDR3 protein. The table lists roughly 57,000 distinct CDR3 sequences, 55% to 75% of them singletons. Germline loops: CDR1 MGHRA, CDR2 YSYEKL. CDR3 length: 11 amino acids. Each 20-30 mg portion of unsorted bulk tissue served as the source for co-extraction of RNA and DNA.

Broader study findings: Researchers report that only about 7.5-25% of top clones turned up in all five tumor regions. Tumors significantly exceeded blood in top-250-clone fraction (p = 0.039).

The sequence was obtained from a man in his forties or fifties with primary liver carcinoma and hepatitis B virus infection. The sample was liver tumor tissue from sampling region 2. Subset defined: tumor region T2, inferior pole. This rearrangement joins TRBV4-1 to TRBJ1-3, with D tentatively TRBD1 (5 bases). The CDR3 DNA follows: TGCACCAGCAGCCAATCGGACACCATATATTTC. The encoded protein is CTSSQSDTIYF.